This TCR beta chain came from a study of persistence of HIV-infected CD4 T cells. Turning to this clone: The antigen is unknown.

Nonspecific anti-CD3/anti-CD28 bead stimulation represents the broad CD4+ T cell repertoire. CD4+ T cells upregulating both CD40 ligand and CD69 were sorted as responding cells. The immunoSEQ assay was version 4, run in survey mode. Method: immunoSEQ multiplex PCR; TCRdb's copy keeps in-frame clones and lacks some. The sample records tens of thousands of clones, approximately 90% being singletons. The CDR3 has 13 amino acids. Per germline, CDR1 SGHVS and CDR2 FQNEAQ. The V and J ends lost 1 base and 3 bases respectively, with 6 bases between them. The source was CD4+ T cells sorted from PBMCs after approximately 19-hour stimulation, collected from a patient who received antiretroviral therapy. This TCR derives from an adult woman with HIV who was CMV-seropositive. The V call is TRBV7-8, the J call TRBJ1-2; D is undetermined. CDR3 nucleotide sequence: TGTGCCAGCAGCTTAGAAGTGGACTATGGCTACACCTTC. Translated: CASSLEVDYGYTF.